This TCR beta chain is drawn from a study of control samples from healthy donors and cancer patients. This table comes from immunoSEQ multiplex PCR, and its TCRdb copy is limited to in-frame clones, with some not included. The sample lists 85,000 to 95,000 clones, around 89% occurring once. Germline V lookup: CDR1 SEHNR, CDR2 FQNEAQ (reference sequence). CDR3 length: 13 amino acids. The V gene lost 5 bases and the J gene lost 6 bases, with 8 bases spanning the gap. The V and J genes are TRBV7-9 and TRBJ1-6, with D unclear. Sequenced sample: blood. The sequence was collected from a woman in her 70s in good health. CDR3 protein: CASSLEGNSPLHF. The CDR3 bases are TGTGCCAGCAGCCTTGAGGGTAATTCACCCCTCCACTTT.